This paragraph reports one T cell receptor (beta chain). What it binds is unknown. The germline gene is not matched at one end of the junction; a read error may be the cause. All donors were healthy Caucasians. This sample was taken from a study of identical twins. Whole-study findings and limits: The study found excess low generation probability among twin-shared out-of-frame alpha sequences. In monozygotic twins, models underestimated the sharing of out-of-frame TCR alpha.

TCRdb itself ran the 5' RACE reads through MiXCR, one entry per CDR3 protein. The data show roughly 630,000 distinct CDR3 sequences, 7% to 7.5% seen once. This CDR3 contains 18 residues. These same data were also listed under a study on yellow fever vaccine responses in identical twins.

Material for sequencing was PBMCs. The receptor comes from a woman aged 18 to 35 in good health. The chain joins TRBV12-3 or TRBV12-4 to TRBJ2-1, with 13 nucleotides matching TRBD2. The CDR3 protein is CTSSFWWTSGSLYNEQFF. The DNA of the CDR3 is TGTACCAGCAGTTTTTGGTGGACTAGCGGGAGTCTCTACAATGAGCAGTTCTTC.